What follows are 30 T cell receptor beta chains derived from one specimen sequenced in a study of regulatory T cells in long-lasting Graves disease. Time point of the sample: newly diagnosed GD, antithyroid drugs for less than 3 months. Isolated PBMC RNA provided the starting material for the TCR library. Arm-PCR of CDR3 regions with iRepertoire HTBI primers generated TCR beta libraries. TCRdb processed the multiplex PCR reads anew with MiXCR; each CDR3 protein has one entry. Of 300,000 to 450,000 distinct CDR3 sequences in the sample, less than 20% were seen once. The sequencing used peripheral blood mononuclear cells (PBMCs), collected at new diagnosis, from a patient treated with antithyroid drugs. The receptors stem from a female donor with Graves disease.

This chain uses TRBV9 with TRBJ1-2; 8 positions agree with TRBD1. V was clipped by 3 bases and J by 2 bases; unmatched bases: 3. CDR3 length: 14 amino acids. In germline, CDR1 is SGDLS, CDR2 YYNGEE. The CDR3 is CASSGTGKNYGYTF. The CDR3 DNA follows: TGTGCCAGCAGCGGGACAGGGAAAAACTATGGCTACACCTTC. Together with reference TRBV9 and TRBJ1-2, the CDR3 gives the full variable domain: DSGVTQTPKHLITATGQRVTLRCSPRSGDLSVYWYQQSLDQGLQFLIQYYNGEERAKGNILERFSAQQFPDLHSELNLSSLELGDSALYFCASSGTGKNYGYTFGSGTRLTVV.

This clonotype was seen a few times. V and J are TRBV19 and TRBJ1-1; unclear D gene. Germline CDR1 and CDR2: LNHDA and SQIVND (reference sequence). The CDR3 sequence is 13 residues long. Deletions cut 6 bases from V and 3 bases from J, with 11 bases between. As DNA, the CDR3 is TGTGCCAGTAGCCTGACGGGTTACACTGAAGCTTTCTTT. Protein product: CASSLTGYTEAFF.

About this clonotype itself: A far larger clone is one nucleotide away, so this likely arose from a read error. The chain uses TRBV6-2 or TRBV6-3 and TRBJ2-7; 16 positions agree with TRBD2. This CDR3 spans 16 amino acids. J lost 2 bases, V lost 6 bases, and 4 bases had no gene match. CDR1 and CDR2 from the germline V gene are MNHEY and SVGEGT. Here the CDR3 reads CASRGLAGGSPYEQYF. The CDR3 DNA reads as TGTGCCAGCAGGGGACTAGCGGGAGGGTCCCCCTACGAGCAGTACTTC.

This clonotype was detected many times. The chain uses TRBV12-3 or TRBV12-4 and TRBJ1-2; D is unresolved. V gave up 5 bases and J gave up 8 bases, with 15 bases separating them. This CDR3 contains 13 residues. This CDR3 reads CASSPLRETGYTF. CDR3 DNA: TGTGCCAGCAGTCCCCTACGGGAGACGGGCTACACCTTC.

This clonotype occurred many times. In DNA form, the CDR3 reads TGTGCCAGCAGCCCGAGTCAAGCAAGGTGGGGCGGGGAGCTGTTTTTT. Its protein product is CASSPSQARWGGELFF. The chain is built from TRBV12-3 or TRBV12-4 and TRBJ2-2, with D hard to call. Trimming pared 6 bases from V and 7 bases from J, leaving 21 bases between. The CDR3 has 16 amino acids.

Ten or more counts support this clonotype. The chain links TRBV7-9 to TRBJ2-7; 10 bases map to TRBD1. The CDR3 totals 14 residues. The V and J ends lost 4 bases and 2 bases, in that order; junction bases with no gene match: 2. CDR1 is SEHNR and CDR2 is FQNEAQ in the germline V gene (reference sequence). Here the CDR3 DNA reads TGTGCCAGCAGCTCGGGACAGGGGCCCTACGAGCAGTACTTC. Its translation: CASSSGQGPYEQYF.

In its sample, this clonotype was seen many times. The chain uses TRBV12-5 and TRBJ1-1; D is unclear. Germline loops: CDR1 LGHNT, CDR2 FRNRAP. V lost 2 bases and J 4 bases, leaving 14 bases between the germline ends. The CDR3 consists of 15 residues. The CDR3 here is CASGLPPPDTTEAFF. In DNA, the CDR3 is TGTGCTAGTGGTTTGCCCCCCCCCGACACCACTGAAGCTTTCTTT.

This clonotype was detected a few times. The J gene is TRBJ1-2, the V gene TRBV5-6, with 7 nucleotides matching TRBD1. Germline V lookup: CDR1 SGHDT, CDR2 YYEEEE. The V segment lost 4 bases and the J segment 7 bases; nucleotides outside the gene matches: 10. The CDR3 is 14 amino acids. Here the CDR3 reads CASSRELQGSGYTF. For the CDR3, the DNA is TGTGCCAGCAGCAGGGAGTTACAGGGGAGTGGCTACACCTTC.

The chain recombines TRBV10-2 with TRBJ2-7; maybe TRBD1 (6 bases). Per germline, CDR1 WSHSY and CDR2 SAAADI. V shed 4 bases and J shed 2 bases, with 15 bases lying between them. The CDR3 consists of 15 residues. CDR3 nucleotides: TGCGCCAGCAGTGTCAGTCAGGGGTTGCCCTACGAGCAGTACTTC. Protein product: CASSVSQGLPYEQYF.

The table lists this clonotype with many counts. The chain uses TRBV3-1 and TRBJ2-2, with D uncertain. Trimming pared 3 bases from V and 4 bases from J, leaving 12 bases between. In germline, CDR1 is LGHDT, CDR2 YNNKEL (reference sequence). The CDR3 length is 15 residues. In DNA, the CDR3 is TGTGCCAGCAGCCAGGCGTGGGTCTCCACCGGGGAGCTGTTTTTT. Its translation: CASSQAWVSTGELFF.

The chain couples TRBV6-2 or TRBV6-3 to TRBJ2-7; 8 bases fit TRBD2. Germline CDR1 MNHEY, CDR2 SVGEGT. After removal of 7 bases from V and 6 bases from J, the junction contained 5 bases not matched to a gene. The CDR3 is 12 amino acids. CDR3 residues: CASNTGLAEQYF. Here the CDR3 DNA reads TGTGCCAGCAATACCGGACTAGCCGAGCAGTACTTC.

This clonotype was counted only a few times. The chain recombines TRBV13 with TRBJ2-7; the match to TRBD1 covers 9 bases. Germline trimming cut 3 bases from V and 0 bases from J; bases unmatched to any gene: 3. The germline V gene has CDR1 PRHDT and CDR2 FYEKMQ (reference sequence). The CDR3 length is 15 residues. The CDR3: CASSFPGQGSYEQYF. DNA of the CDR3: TGTGCCAGCAGCTTCCCGGGACAGGGCTCCTACGAGCAGTACTTC.

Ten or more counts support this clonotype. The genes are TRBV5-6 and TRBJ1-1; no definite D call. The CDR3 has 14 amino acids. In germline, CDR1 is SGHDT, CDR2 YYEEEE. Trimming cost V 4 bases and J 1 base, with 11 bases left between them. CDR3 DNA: TGTGCCAGCAGCGCCGATTTTGAGAACACTGAAGCTTTCTTT. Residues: CASSADFENTEAFF.

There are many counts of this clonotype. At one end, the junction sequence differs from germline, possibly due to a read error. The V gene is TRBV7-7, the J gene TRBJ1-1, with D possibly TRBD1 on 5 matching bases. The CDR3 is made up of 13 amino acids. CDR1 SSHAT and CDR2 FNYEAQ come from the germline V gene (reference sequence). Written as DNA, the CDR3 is TGTGCTAGCAGCTCAGGGTTAGACACTGAAGCTTTCTTT. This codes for CASSSGLDTEAFF.

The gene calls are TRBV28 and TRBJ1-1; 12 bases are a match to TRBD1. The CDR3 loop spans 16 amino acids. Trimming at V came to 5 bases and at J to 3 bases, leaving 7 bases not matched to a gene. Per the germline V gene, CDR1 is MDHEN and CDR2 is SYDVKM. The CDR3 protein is CASSLGQGARYTEAFF. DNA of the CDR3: TGTGCCAGCAGTCTGGGACAGGGGGCGCGATACACTGAAGCTTTCTTT.

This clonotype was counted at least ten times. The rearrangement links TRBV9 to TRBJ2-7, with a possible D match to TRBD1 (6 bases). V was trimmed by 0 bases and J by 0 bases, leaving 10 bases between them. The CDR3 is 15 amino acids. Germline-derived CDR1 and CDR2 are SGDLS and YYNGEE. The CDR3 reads CASSVEGDNSYEQYF. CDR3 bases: TGTGCCAGCAGCGTAGAGGGGGACAACTCCTACGAGCAGTACTTC.

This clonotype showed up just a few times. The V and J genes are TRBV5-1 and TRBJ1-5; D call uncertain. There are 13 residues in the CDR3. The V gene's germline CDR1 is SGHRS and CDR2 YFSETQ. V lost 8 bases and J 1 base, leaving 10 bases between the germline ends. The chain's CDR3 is CARIGQSNQPQHF. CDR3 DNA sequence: TGCGCCAGGATAGGGCAGAGCAATCAGCCCCAGCATTTT. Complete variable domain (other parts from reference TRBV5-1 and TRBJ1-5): KAGVTQTPRYLIKTRGQQVTLSCSPISGHRSVSWYQQTPGQGLQFLFEYFSETQRNKGNFPGRFSGRQFSNSRSEMNVSTLELGDSALYLCARIGQSNQPQHFGDGTRLSIL.

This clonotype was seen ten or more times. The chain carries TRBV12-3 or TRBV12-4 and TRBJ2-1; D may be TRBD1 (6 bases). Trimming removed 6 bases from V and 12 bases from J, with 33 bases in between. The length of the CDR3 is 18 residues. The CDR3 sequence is CASRPPFTRDKPRVWQFF. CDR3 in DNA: TGTGCCAGCAGGCCCCCGTTCACAAGGGACAAACCACGAGTATGGCAGTTCTTC.

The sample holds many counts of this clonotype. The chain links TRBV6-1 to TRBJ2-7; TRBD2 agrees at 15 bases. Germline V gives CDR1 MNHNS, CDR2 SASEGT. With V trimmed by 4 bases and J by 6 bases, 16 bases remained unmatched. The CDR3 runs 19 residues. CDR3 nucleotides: TGTGCCAGCAGTGCCACGACCGGTGGACTAGCGGGAGGGCCTCCCGAGCAGTACTTC. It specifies CASSATTGGLAGGPPEQYF.

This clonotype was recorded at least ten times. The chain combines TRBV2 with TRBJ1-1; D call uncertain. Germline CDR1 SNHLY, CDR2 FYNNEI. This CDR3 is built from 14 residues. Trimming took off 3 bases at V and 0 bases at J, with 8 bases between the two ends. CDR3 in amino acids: CASSEEGLNTEAFF. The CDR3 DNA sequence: TGTGCCAGCAGTGAGGAGGGATTGAACACTGAAGCTTTCTTT.

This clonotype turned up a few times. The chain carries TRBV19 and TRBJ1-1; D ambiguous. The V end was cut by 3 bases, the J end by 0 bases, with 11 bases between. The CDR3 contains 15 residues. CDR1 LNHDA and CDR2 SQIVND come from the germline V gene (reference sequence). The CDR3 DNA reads TGTGCCAGTAGTATCTGGGCGCGGATGAACACTGAAGCTTTCTTT. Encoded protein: CASSIWARMNTEAFF.

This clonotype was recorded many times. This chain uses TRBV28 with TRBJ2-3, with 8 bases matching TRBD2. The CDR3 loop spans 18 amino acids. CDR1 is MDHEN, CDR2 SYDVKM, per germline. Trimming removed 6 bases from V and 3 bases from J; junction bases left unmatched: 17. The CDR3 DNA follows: TGTGCCAGCAGCTTCCCGGACTATCGGGAGGGTAGAACAGATACGCAGTATTTT. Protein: CASSFPDYREGRTDTQYF.

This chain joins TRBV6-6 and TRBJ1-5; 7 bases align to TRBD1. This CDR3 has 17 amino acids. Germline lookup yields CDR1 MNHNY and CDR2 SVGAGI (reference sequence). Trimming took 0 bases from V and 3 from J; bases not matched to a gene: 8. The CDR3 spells CASSYSRPGQHNQPQHF. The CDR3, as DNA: TGTGCCAGCAGTTACTCGAGGCCGGGACAGCACAATCAGCCCCAGCATTTT.

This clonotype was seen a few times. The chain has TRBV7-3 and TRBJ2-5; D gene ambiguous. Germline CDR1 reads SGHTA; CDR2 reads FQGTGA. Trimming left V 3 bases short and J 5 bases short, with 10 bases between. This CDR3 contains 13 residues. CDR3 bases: TGTGCCAGCAGCTTGCTTTCGGAGGAGACCCAGTACTTC. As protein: CASSLLSEETQYF.

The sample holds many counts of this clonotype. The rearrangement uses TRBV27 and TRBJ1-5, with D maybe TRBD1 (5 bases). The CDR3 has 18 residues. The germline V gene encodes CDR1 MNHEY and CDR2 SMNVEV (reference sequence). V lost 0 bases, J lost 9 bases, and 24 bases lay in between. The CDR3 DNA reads TGTGCCAGCAGTTTATCGCCCGGTCCTAAGAACAGGTGGCGGCCCCAGCATTTT. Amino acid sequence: CASSLSPGPKNRWRPQHF.

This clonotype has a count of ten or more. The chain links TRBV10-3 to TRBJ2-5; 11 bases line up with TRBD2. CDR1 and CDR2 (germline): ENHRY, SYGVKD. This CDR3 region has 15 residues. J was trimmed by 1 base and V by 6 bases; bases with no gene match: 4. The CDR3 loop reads CAISGTSGIQETQYF. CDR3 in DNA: TGTGCCATCAGCGGGACTAGCGGAATCCAAGAGACCCAGTACTTC.

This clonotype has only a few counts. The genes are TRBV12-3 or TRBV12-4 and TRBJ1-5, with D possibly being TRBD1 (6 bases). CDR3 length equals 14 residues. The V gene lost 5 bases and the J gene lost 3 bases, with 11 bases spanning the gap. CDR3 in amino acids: CASSGQSYNQPQHF. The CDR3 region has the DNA TGTGCCAGCAGTGGACAGAGCTACAATCAGCCCCAGCATTTT.

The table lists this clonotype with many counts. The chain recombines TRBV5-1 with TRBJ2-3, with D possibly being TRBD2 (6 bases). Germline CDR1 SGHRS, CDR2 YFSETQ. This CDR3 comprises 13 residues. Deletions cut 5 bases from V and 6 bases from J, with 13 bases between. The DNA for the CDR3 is TGCGCCAGCAGGGCGGGGCGATGGGATACGCAGTATTTT. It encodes CASRAGRWDTQYF.

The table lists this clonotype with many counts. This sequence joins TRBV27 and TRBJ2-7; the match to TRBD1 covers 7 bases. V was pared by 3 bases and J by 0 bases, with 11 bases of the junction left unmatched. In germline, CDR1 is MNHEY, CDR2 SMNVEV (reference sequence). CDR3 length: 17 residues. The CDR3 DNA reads TGTGCCAGCAGTTTTACACAACAGGGGCCCGTCTCCTACGAGCAGTACTTC. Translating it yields CASSFTQQGPVSYEQYF.

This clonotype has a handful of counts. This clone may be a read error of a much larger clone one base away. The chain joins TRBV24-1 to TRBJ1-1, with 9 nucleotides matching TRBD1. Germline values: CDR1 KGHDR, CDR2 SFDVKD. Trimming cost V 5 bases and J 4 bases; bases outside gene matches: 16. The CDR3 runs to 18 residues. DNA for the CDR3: TGTGCCACCAGTGTCCCGGCTCGACAGGGGGGGGGAGGCACTGAAGCTTTCTTT. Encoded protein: CATSVPARQGGGGTEAFF.